This T cell receptor (beta chain) was captured in a study of identical twins. The V gene lost 4 bases and the J gene lost 4 bases, with 10 bases spanning the gap. The CDR3 spans 13 residues. Whole-study findings and limits: Within cord blood, abundant beta clonotypes carried fewer insertions, but memory repertoires showed no such trend. Part of the zero-insertion signal could reflect confounding by invariant MAIT and iNKT cells.

TCRdb reprocessed the 5' RACE reads via MiXCR and lists one record per CDR3 protein. The table lists a few hundred thousand distinct CDR3 sequences, 12% to 15% of them singletons, with roughly 0.44% in the top ten. Remarks on this clonotype: Its target is not known.

Only healthy Caucasians were included as donors. These same data were also listed under a study on yellow fever vaccine responses in identical twins. As that report states: Twins reportedly mounted vaccine T cell responses that seemed partly convergent, partly personalized.

Sequencing input: CD4+ T cells sorted from blood. The chain joins TRBV12-3 or TRBV12-4 to TRBJ2-5; a weak D match, TRBD1 (5 bases). This receptor was obtained from a woman younger than 30 in good health. CDR3 sequence reads: CASSWQGLETQYF. The CDR3 bases are TGTGCCAGCAGTTGGCAGGGATTAGAGACCCAGTACTTC.